The following is a T cell receptor (beta chain) sequence with its context. Its cognate antigen is unknown. These donors were members of the roughly 120-subject validation cohort, a group separate from the roughly 670-subject first cohort. The sample originates from a study of cytomegalovirus exposure and HLA in healthy donors. Broader study findings: Specificity for CMV antigens was confirmed in vitro for three of the CMV-associated chains. Cytomegalovirus association was assigned to under 200 TCR beta chains.

Trimming left V 5 bases short and J 2 bases short, with 22 bases between. The CDR3 has 17 residues. Germline loops: CDR1 LNHDA, CDR2 SQIVND (reference sequence). Some clones are missing from TCRdb's copy, which holds only in-frame ones; the method was immunoSEQ multiplex PCR. In the table there are roughly 230,000 clones, about nine tenths of which are singletons. This sequence was found in a woman in her thirties in good health and CMV-seronegative. The J gene is TRBJ2-7, the V gene TRBV19; the D gene is possibly TRBD1 (6 bases). The sequencing sample was made of PBMCs. CDR3 in DNA: TGTGCCAGTAGTCCCACACAGACAGGCCACGGGACCTACGAGCAGTACTTC. It yields the protein CASSPTQTGHGTYEQYF.